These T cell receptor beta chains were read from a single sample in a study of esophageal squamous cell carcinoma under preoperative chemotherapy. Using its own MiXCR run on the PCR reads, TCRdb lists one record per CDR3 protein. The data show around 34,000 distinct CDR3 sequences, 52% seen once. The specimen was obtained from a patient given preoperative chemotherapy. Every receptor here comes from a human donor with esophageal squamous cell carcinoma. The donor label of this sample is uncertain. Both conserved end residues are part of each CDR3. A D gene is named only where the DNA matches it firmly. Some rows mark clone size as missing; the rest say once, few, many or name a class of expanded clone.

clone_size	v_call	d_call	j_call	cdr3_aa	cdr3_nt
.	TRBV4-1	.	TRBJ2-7	CASSQDSPGPYEQYF	TGCGCCAGCAGCCAAGATAGTCCAGGTCCCTACGAGCAGTACTTC
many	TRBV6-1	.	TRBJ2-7	CASTRYSNEQYF	TGTGCCAGCACACGCTACTCGAACGAGCAGTACTTC
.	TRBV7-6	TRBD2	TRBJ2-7	CRGSAGGAKDTQYF	TGCCGCGGCAGCGCGGGGGGGGCCAAAGACACGCAGTACTTC
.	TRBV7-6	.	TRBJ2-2	CGLNPVNTGELFF	TGTGGCCTCAACCCTGTGAACACCGGTGAGCTGTTTTTT
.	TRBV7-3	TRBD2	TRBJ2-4	CASSRVPGRGDGNTQYF	TGTGCTAGCAGCCGCGTCCCGGGGCGGGGGGACGGAAACACGCAGTATTTC
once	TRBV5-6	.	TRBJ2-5	CASSPLGRGEQYF	TGTGCCAGCAGCCCTCTTGGGCGAGGGGAGCAGTACTTC
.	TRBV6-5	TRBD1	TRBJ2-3	CASSLQGAGDEQYF	TGTGCCAGCAGTTTACAGGGGGCAGGCGATGAGCAGTATTTT
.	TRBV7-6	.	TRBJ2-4	CASSSVWFKDTQYF	TGTGCCAGCAGCTCGGTGTGGTTCAAAGACACGCAGTACTTC
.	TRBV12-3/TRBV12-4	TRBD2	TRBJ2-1	CASSRTSGSGEQFF	TGTGCCAGCAGTCGGACTAGCGGGAGTGGTGAGCAGTTCTTC
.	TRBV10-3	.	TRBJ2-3	CASQKGAGAPETQYF	TGTGCCAGTCAGAAAGGGGCCGGTGCCCCCGAGACGCAGTACTTT
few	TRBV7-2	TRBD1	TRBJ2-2	CASSLFRGTGAQFF	TGTGCCAGCAGCTTGTTCAGGGGCACAGGGGCGCAGTTTTTT
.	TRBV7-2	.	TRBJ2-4	CASSGSGGSDAETQYF	TGTGCCAGCAGCGGGTCCGGGGGCAGTGATGCCGAGACTCAGTACTTC
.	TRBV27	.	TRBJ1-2	CASSSGQNYGYTF	TGTGCCAGCAGTTCGGGCCAGAACTATGGCTACACCTTC
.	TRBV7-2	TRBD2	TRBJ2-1	CASSLGTSGYYNEQFF	TGTGCCAGCAGCTTAGGTACTAGCGGGTACTACAATGAGCAGTTCTTC
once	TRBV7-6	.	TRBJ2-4	CASSLAGLGAKNTQYF	TGTGCCAGCAGCTTAGCGGGGCTGGGAGCCAAAAACACTCAGTACTTC
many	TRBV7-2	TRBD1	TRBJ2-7	CASSAGQGASYEQYF	TGTGCCAGCAGCGCTGGACAGGGGGCTTCATACGAGCAGTACTTC
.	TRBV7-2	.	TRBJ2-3	CASSELGLARGQGTQYF	TGTGCCAGCAGCGAACTGGGCCTAGCGCGGGGGCAGGGTACCCAGTATTTC
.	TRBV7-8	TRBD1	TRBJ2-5	CASSLYPTGQETQYF	TGTGCCAGCAGCTTATACCCGACAGGGCAAGAGACCCAGTACTTC
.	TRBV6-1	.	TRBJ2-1	CASSLTRGGSQFF	TGTGCCAGCAGTCTGACTAGGGGTGGGTCCCAGTTCTTC
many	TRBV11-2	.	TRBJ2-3	CASSLDNGPTDTQYF	TGTGCCAGCAGCTTAGATAATGGACCCACAGATACGCAGTATTTT
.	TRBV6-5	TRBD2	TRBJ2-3	CASSYGATGLRPGLAGPDTQYF	TGTGCCAGCAGTTACGGGGCTACGGGCTTAAGACCGGGACTAGCGGGGCCAGATACGCAGTATTTT
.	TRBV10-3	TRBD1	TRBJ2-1	CAIGQTGGLETQFF	TGTGCCATCGGTCAAACAGGGGGCCTGGAGACCCAGTTCTTC
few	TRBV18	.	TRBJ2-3	CVSSQGADTQYF	TGTGTCAGCTCCCAGGGCGCAGATACGCAGTATTTT
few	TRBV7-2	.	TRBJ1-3	CASSSGPSSGNTIYF	TGTGCCAGCAGTTCGGGTCCGAGCTCTGGAAACACCATATATTTT
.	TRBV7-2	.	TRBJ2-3	CGSSGGWGTNTQYF	TGCGGCAGCAGCGGCGGCTGGGGCACAAACACGCAGTATTTT